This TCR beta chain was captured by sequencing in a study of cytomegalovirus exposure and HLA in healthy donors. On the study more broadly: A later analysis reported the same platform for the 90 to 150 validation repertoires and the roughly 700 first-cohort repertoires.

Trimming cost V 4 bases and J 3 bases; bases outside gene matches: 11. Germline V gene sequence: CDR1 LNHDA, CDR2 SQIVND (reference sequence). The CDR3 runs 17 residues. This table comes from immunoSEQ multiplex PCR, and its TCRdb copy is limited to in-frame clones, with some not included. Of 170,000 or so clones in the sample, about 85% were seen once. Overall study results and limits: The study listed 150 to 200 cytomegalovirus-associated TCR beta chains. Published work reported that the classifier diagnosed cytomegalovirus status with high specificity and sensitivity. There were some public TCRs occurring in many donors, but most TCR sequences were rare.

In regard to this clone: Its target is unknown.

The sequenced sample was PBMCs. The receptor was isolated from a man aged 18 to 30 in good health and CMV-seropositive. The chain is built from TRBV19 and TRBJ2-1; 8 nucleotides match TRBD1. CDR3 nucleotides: TGTGCCAGTAGTACCCCCGCGACAGGGGTCAACTACAATGAGCAGTTCTTC. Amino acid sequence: CASSTPATGVNYNEQFF.